This paragraph covers one TCR beta chain sequence. Its binding antigen is unknown. The record has no base qualities; no much larger clone is one base away. This entry belongs to a study of technical replicates of blood from a handful of donors (dated by TCRdb to 2017 to 2019). Libraries were prepared through the immunoSEQ multiplex PCR assay. TCRdb obtained this table from immuneACCESS and retained in-frame rearrangements with V and J assigned. These tables miss some clones; where compared with another copy, unresolved V genes account for less than half of the shortfall, and the remainder is unexplained. The table for this sample lists around 80,000 clones; over 90% of them were counted only once. The ten most abundant clones make up around 0.42% of the sample. Via the germline V gene, CDR1 is MDHEN and CDR2 SYDVKM. V is pared back by 3 bases and J by 0 bases, with 8 bases lying between the germline termini. Taken from cysteine to phenylalanine, the CDR3 has 15 residues. Left in the record is the CDR3 DNA by itself, 45 bases read in frame from the first base.

The sample comprised T cells isolated from PBMCs. The origin of this receptor is a human donor in good health. Recombination joined TRBV28 with TRBJ1-4; tentative D gene TRBD1, with 5 bases matching. The CDR3 region: CASSLGQATNEKLFF. The sequenced DNA: TGTGCCAGCAGTTTGGGGCAGGCAACTAATGAAAAACTGTTTTTT.